The 4 T cell receptor beta chains presented below share a single source sample, sequenced in a study of molecular identifiers for immune sequencing clone quantification. Each CDR3 protein is one row after TCRdb ran MiXCR on the PCR reads. The table lists some 590,000 distinct CDR3 sequences, about 25% of them singletons. The sequencing sample was made of naive CD8+ T cells from blood, with Jurkat cell RNA spiked in. The subset here: FACS-sorted CD8+CD4-CCR7+CD45RA+ naive T cells. These receptors originate from a human donor in good health. Some libraries in this study had Jurkat cell RNA spiked in.

This clonotype was detected ten times or more. This rearrangement joins TRBV29-1 to TRBJ1-4; no reliable D call. Germline V gene sequence: CDR1 SQVTM, CDR2 ANQGSEA. Trimming removed 5 bases from V and 8 bases from J, with 12 bases in between. The CDR3 is 12 residues long. In nucleotides, the CDR3 is TGCAGCGTTCGAACTCCCGGAGAAAAACTGTTTTTT. Amino acid sequence: CSVRTPGEKLFF.

This chain connects TRBV20-1 to TRBJ1-2; no clear D gene. The CDR3 spans 14 residues. Trimming stripped 6 bases from V and 3 bases from J, with 17 bases between. Germline V gene sequence: CDR1 DFQATT, CDR2 SNEGSKA (reference sequence). CDR3 bases: TGCAGTGCCCATCGATGGGAGCTGTACTATGGCTACACCTTC. Protein: CSAHRWELYYGYTF.

This clonotype was counted between two and nine times. The rearrangement links TRBV9 to TRBJ2-5; either TRBD1 or TRBD2 may fit D (6 bases each). The germline V gene has CDR1 SGDLS and CDR2 YYNGEE. V was trimmed by 3 bases and J by 0 bases, leaving 18 bases between them. The CDR3 runs to 17 residues. The CDR3 here is CASSGGTPLGYQETQYF. In DNA, the CDR3 is TGTGCCAGCAGCGGCGGGACACCATTAGGGTACCAAGAGACCCAGTACTTC. Using reference TRBV9 and TRBJ2-5 for the parts outside the CDR3, the full variable domain is DSGVTQTPKHLITATGQRVTLRCSPRSGDLSVYWYQQSLDQGLQFLIQYYNGEERAKGNILERFSAQQFPDLHSELNLSSLELGDSALYFCASSGGTPLGYQETQYFGPGTRLLVL.

The chain carries TRBV4-3 and TRBJ2-7, with 7 bases matching TRBD2. The length of the CDR3 is 15 residues. The ends lost 4 bases at V and 4 bases at J; junction bases unmatched: 10. Germline V gene data show CDR1 as LGHNA and CDR2 as YSLEER. CDR3 region: CASSRDASGPYEQYF. The CDR3 bases are TGCGCCAGCAGCCGAGACGCTAGCGGACCATACGAGCAGTACTTC.